This entry is about one T cell receptor beta chain. This entry comes from a study of control samples from healthy donors and cancer patients. CDR1 is SGHVS, CDR2 FQNEAQ, per germline. Trimming at V came to 0 bases and at J to 6 bases, leaving 14 bases not matched to a gene. The length of the CDR3 is 17 residues. Sequencing was performed with immunoSEQ multiplex PCR; in TCRdb, only in-frame clones are kept and a portion is missing. In the table there are approximately 86,000 clones, 93% of which are singletons. The source is a woman younger than 45 in good health. Sequencing was done on a sample of blood. The gene calls are TRBV7-8 and TRBJ2-7; 7 nucleotides line up with TRBD1. The DNA of the CDR3 is TGTGCCAGCAGCTTAGCGCCGACAGGGTTGTGGCTTCGCGAGCAGTACTTC. Its translation: CASSLAPTGLWLREQYF.